Here is one T cell receptor (beta chain) with its context. Its target antigen remains unknown. No qualities accompany the bases; no much larger clone lies one base away. These data come from a study of shared clonotypes between healthy human individuals (dated by TCRdb to 2018 to 2020). The study in broad terms: The cohort comprised a couple of women and a few men aged 18 to 49 years. For each donor, CD4 naive and CD4 memory were each given three plates, CD8 naive was given two plates, and CD8 memory was given one plate. To estimate repertoire size and how much clonotypes are shared between individuals, the study performed deep sequencing of blood TCR repertoires from a few healthy adults. Libraries were prepared and TCR repertoires were sequenced by different laboratories using diverse techniques, in order to increase sequencing depth and limit assay-specific biases. Each donor's leukapheresis produced roughly between roughly 0.85 and 10 billion PBMCs. Broad study findings and their caveats: Naive subsets generally had larger estimated clonotype richness than memory subsets did. Pairwise subsampling indicated that sequencing depth was expected to affect the degree of clonotype sharing among donors. The small number of donors limited the genetic and exposure-history diversity represented. Higher generation probabilities were observed for clonotypes shared by all four sorted-subset donors than for non-shared clonotypes. Across a handful of donors, around 5% of naive CD4, roughly 3.5% of naive CD8, 2% to 2.5% of memory CD4, and under 0.45% of memory CD8 clonotypes were shared. Incomplete sequencing was indicated by rarefaction of sorted-subset datasets, despite the large sequencing depth. Sampling was restricted to blood, and TCR repertoires in tissues likely differ from the TCR repertoires found in blood.

Using the deep immunoSEQ assay, multiplex PCR amplified TCR CDR3 regions from genomic DNA. Extracted genomic DNA from each cell subset was distributed evenly across all wells of several immunoSEQ 96-well plates, and each plate was treated as a replicate. For sorted subsets, approximately 190 ng of genomic DNA, equivalent to 30,000 or so T cell genomes, went into each replicate PCR. Purified libraries were quantified with a Qubit 3.0 fluorometer, sized on a Bioanalyzer 2100, and re-quantified with the KAPA Library Quantification kit. A separate single-read 150-cycle Illumina NextSeq 550 flow cell was used to sequence each immunoSEQ 96-well plate. Under the source paper's analysis protocol: Because the immunoSEQ output included only junctional sequences and no quality scores, the filtering could not be the same as the filtering used for full-length reads. Sequences were annotated with PyIR, a Python wrapper for IgBLAST v1.9, using IMGT germline references to assign V/J genes and CDR3. Reads were filtered out if the reads had weak V/J assignments (E-value above 1e-6), no CDR3, stop codons, out-of-frame junctions, or ambiguous translated residues. V3J clonotypes were defined as sequences sharing an identical inferred V gene, J gene, and CDR3 amino acid sequence. Percentage overlap between repertoires was computed as shared unique clonotypes divided by the size of the smaller repertoire. RTK rarefaction, the Chao1 estimator, and Recon v2.1 estimates of unobserved clonotypes were used to assess repertoire richness. OLGA was used to compute generation probabilities for all TCRbeta clonotypes that the gDNA method yielded from four donors. What TCRdb holds here is the immuneACCESS table cut down to in-frame rearrangements. Part of the clones is not present; checked against another copy, under half of the missing clones reflect an unresolved V gene, and the others are unexplained. V and J calls and clone size come straight from that table; D and trimming were deduced from the DNA. This sample lists approximately 740,000 clones; 74% were detected once. Together, the top ten hold less than 2% of the sample.

The donors were healthy, HIV-negative adults with no recently reported acute infections or vaccinations. All donors were Caucasian adults living in Nashville, Tennessee, USA. Magnetic negative selection was used to enrich CD4+ T cells, after which naive cells were positively selected on CD45RA and the negative fraction became the memory subset. After blood collection by leukapheresis, PBMCs were isolated using Ficoll-Histopaque density gradient centrifugation and then cryopreserved in the vapor phase of liquid nitrogen. Purity and quantity of every magnetically sorted T cell population were checked by analytical flow cytometry. Each sorted fraction had its genomic DNA isolated and then quantified by UV absorbance on a Nanodrop 2000c. The CDR3 runs 14 amino acids, cysteine and phenylalanine included. Only the CDR3 portion is preserved as DNA: 42 bases, with reading frame beginning at the first base. CDR1 and CDR2 were assigned from the germline V gene as SGDLS and YYNGEE. At the junction V is shortened by 0 bases and J by 5 bases, with 11 bases in between.

The chain is assembled from TRBV9 and TRBJ2-5, with no confidently assigned D gene. The material sequenced was memory CD4+ T cells sorted from blood. The sample's cell subset or site, from its label and the paper: CD45RA-negative fraction. The clonotype comes from a woman between 25 and 40 years old in good health. The DNA reads TGTGCCAGCAGCGTAGGGTGGCTTGGGGAGACCCAGTACTTC. The resulting protein is CASSVGWLGETQYF.